The following is a T cell receptor (beta chain) sequence with its context. Germline CDR1 is MDHEN and CDR2 is SYDVKM. CDR3 length: 14 residues. J lost 10 bases, V lost 6 bases, and 7 bases had no gene match. The source of the sample is a study of cytomegalovirus exposure and HLA in healthy donors. PCR primers comprised 60 Vbeta and 13 Jbeta primers. Assay: immunoSEQ multiplex PCR; the TCRdb copy retains only in-frame clones and omits some. The table shows around 170,000 clones, with approximately 84% occurring only once. The rearrangement uses TRBV28 and TRBJ2-1; 12 bases fit TRBD2. The receptor was derived from a man aged 45-65 years in good health and CMV-seropositive. The material sequenced was PBMCs. The CDR3 sequence: CASSRLAGEGEQFF. The CDR3 DNA follows: TGTGCCAGCAGCAGACTAGCGGGAGAAGGGGAGCAGTTCTTC.